The T cell receptor (beta chain) under discussion was sequenced for a study of tumor and adjacent non-tumor tissue in lung cancer. The library came from three nested PCR rounds adapted from ARM-PCR protocols. TCRdb re-called the multiplex PCR reads with MiXCR, one entry per CDR3 protein. The table lists about 100,000 distinct CDR3 sequences, roughly 60% of them singletons. This clonotype was seen more than once but under ten times. Its antigen is currently unknown. A single base separates this from a much larger clone, so it may be a read error. Given the absence of the conserved phenylalanine or tryptophan at the CDR3 end, a read error is likely. Germline CDR1 SGHRS, CDR2 YFSETQ. The V gene lost 2 bases and the J gene lost 9 bases, with 15 bases spanning the gap. CDR3 length: 15 amino acids. Findings and caveats of the study: Top 100 clones took a larger repertoire share in normal lung. Patients with more diverse tumor TCRs had worse survival. TCR diversity was significantly greater in tumor than normal lung tissue.

This sample's RNA came from whole unsorted tissue. This non-tumor lung sample came from over 3 cm beyond the tumor edge. Newly diagnosed lung cancer patients had thoracic surgery in China, August–late 2014, without prior chemotherapy. Source material: distant non-tumor lung tissue. The chain recombines TRBV5-1 with TRBJ1-6; D not resolved. This TCR was recovered from a man aged 25-45 years with non-small cell lung cancer. The CDR3 is CASSFGLTDGSPLHL. Here the CDR3 DNA reads TGCGCCAGCAGCTTCGGACTAACGGACGGTTCACCCCTCCACCTT.